The rows below give T cell receptor beta chains drawn from one sample of a study of neoadjuvant nivolumab and ipilimumab in lung cancer. Method: immunoSEQ multiplex PCR; TCRdb's copy keeps in-frame clones and lacks some. The table has tens of thousands of clones, roughly 80% seen once. The specimen was peripheral blood, collected before neoadjuvant nivolumab, alone or with ipilimumab. These receptors all stem from an adult with non-small cell lung cancer. Both conserved end residues are part of each CDR3. The D gene is left open where the match is weak. Clone size is shown for a subset of rows, as once, few, many or a class of expanded clone.

V	D	size	J	CDR3	DNA
TRBV27	.	.	TRBJ2-1	CASSGQGWGSNEQFF	TGTGCCAGCAGTGGGCAGGGGTGGGGCAGCAATGAGCAGTTCTTC
TRBV27	TRBD1	.	TRBJ1-1	CASSLIQGGDNTEAFF	TGTGCCAGCAGTTTAATCCAGGGGGGAGACAACACTGAAGCTTTCTTT
TRBV11-2	.	.	TRBJ2-5	CASSLTWGSSETQYF	TGTGCCAGCAGCTTAACTTGGGGTTCGTCAGAGACCCAGTACTTC
TRBV9	.	.	TRBJ2-1	CASSARRGGLYNEQFF	TGTGCCAGCAGCGCCCGTAGGGGGGGCCTCTACAATGAGCAGTTCTTC
TRBV10-3	.	.	TRBJ2-2	CAISESTATGELFF	TGTGCCATCAGTGAGAGTACAGCCACCGGGGAGCTGTTTTTT
TRBV5-1	TRBD1	.	TRBJ2-7	CASSSGQGAYEQYF	TGCGCCAGCAGCTCGGGACAGGGGGCCTACGAGCAGTACTTC
TRBV10-3	TRBD2	.	TRBJ2-7	CAIRSILAGVTYEQYF	TGTGCCATCAGATCGATACTAGCGGGGGTGACCTACGAGCAGTACTTC
TRBV10-3	.	.	TRBJ1-1	CAIRGDTRNTEAFF	TGTGCCATCAGGGGGGACACTCGGAACACTGAAGCTTTCTTT
TRBV5-1	TRBD1	.	TRBJ1-4	CASSFSGTGGEKLFF	TGCGCCAGCAGCTTTTCCGGGACAGGTGGAGAAAAACTGTTTTTT
TRBV5-6	.	.	TRBJ1-1	CASSLGEYTEAFF	TGTGCCAGCAGCTTGGGGGAATACACTGAAGCTTTCTTT
TRBV18	.	.	TRBJ2-7	CASSSTAYEQYF	TGTGCCAGCTCGTCGACAGCTTACGAGCAGTACTTC
TRBV19	TRBD1	few	TRBJ2-7	CASSTPGQGTREQYF	TGTGCCAGTAGTACGCCGGGACAGGGAACTCGGGAGCAGTACTTC
TRBV5-4	TRBD2	.	TRBJ2-3	CASSLAAGVGTDTQYF	TGTGCCAGCAGCTTGGCGGCGGGGGTAGGCACAGATACGCAGTATTTT
TRBV15	.	.	TRBJ1-5	CATSRGGSGKQPQHF	TGTGCCACCAGCAGAGGCGGGTCAGGGAAGCAGCCCCAGCATTTT
TRBV14	.	.	TRBJ1-1	CASSQLVNTEAFF	TGTGCCAGCAGCCAACTGGTGAACACTGAAGCTTTCTTT
TRBV6-5	.	few	TRBJ1-1	CASSYSSGGDTEAFF	TGTGCCAGCAGTTACTCCAGCGGGGGGGACACTGAAGCTTTCTTT
TRBV10-3	.	.	TRBJ2-2	CAISVWTGELFF	TGTGCCATCAGTGTTTGGACCGGGGAGCTGTTTTTT
TRBV25-1	.	.	TRBJ1-2	CASSVPGYGGYTF	TGTGCCAGCAGTGTCCCCGGGTATGGTGGCTACACCTTC
TRBV5-6	.	.	TRBJ2-5	CASSPNFGAQETQYF	TGTGCCAGCAGTCCCAATTTCGGGGCCCAAGAGACCCAGTACTTC
TRBV14	TRBD1	.	TRBJ1-4	CASSQSQGSSEKLFF	TGTGCCAGCAGCCAATCACAGGGGTCGAGTGAAAAACTGTTTTTT
TRBV7-6	.	.	TRBJ1-1	CASSHDSQNTEAFF	TGTGCCAGCAGCCACGACAGCCAGAACACTGAAGCTTTCTTT
TRBV5-1	.	.	TRBJ2-3	CASSLGQSDLPQYF	TGCGCCAGCAGCTTGGGTCAGTCCGACCTTCCGCAGTATTTT
TRBV14	.	.	TRBJ2-3	CASSPRTAGGTQYF	TGTGCCAGCAGCCCCCGGACGGCCGGAGGTACGCAGTATTTT
TRBV6-4	.	.	TRBJ2-3	CASSEGPGIETDTQYF	TGTGCCAGCAGTGAAGGGCCAGGGATAGAGACAGATACGCAGTATTTT
TRBV11-2	.	once	TRBJ2-1	CASSLEGGLYNEQFF	TGTGCCAGCAGCCTAGAGGGGGGGCTTTACAATGAGCAGTTCTTC
TRBV13	.	.	TRBJ1-1	CASSLRQGNTEAFF	TGTGCCAGCAGCTTACGGCAGGGGAACACTGAAGCTTTCTTT
TRBV5-1	.	.	TRBJ1-4	CASSLGAGVGDEKLFF	TGCGCCAGCAGCTTGGGGGCTGGGGTCGGGGATGAAAAACTGTTTTTT
TRBV19	.	.	TRBJ2-2	CASRSLLAENTGELFF	TGTGCCAGTAGGAGTCTCCTAGCTGAGAACACCGGGGAGCTGTTTTTT
TRBV19	.	.	TRBJ2-5	CASSWGPGTQYF	TGTGCCAGTAGTTGGGGTCCGGGGACCCAGTACTTC
TRBV5-1	.	.	TRBJ1-5	CASSLSGTRGQPQHF	TGCGCCAGCAGCTTGAGCGGGACAAGGGGTCAGCCCCAGCATTTT
TRBV4-1	.	few	TRBJ2-1	CASSRQLLGTPYNEQFF	TGCGCCAGCAGTCGCCAATTACTCGGGACACCGTACAATGAGCAGTTCTTC
TRBV5-4	.	once	TRBJ2-7	CASSLVESYEQYF	TGTGCCAGCAGCTTGGTTGAATCCTACGAGCAGTACTTC
TRBV7-2	TRBD1	.	TRBJ2-5	CASSPWTGQETQYF	TGTGCCAGCAGCCCGTGGACAGGGCAAGAGACCCAGTACTTC
TRBV11-3	.	.	TRBJ2-7	CASSPLRTRPYEQYF	TGTGCCAGCAGCCCTCTACGGACTCGCCCCTACGAGCAGTACTTC
TRBV10-3	.	.	TRBJ2-7	CAISLMGEQYF	TGTGCCATCAGCCTTATGGGGGAGCAGTACTTC
TRBV9	.	.	TRBJ1-5	CASGGIGQPQHF	TGTGCCAGCGGGGGGATAGGGCAGCCCCAGCATTTT
TRBV5-1	TRBD2	.	TRBJ2-3	CASSPGLAGFTDTQYF	TGCGCCAGCAGCCCAGGACTAGCGGGCTTCACAGATACGCAGTATTTT
TRBV7-8	.	.	TRBJ2-6	CASSLPGANVLTF	TGTGCCAGCAGCTTACCTGGGGCCAACGTCCTGACTTTC
TRBV15	TRBD2	once	TRBJ2-3	CATSRARGYTDTQYF	TGTGCCACCAGCAGAGCGCGGGGGTACACAGATACGCAGTATTTT
TRBV5-1	.	.	TRBJ2-3	CASSLDSTDTQYF	TGCGCCAGCAGCTTGGATAGCACAGATACGCAGTATTTT
TRBV18	TRBD1	.	TRBJ1-2	CASSAGQGLPTGYTF	TGTGCCAGCTCAGCCGGACAGGGGCTCCCTACGGGCTACACCTTC
TRBV6-5	.	few	TRBJ2-7	CASSYSQGNYEQYF	TGTGCCAGCAGTTACTCCCAGGGGAACTACGAGCAGTACTTC
TRBV5-1	TRBD1	.	TRBJ2-2	CASRITQGVGTGELFF	TGCGCCAGCCGGATTACACAGGGGGTCGGAACCGGGGAGCTGTTTTTT
TRBV4-2	.	.	TRBJ1-6	CASSQDLADYNSPLHF	TGTGCCAGCAGCCAAGATCTGGCAGACTATAATTCACCCCTCCACTTT
TRBV25-1	.	once	TRBJ1-4	CASSEGRVREKLFF	TGTGCCAGCAGTGAGGGAAGGGTTCGCGAAAAACTGTTTTTT
TRBV27	.	medium-sized	TRBJ1-2	CASSEGRGRGYTF	TGTGCCAGCAGTGAAGGCCGGGGCCGGGGCTACACCTTC
TRBV9	.	.	TRBJ1-1	CASSFSEAPTEAFF	TGTGCCAGCAGCTTTAGCGAGGCCCCCACTGAAGCTTTCTTT
TRBV7-7	.	.	TRBJ2-1	CASSPGPQSNEQFF	TGTGCCAGCAGCCCCGGACCTCAAAGCAATGAGCAGTTCTTC
TRBV5-6	.	.	TRBJ2-3	CASSLAPGTQYF	TGTGCCAGCAGCTTGGCCCCTGGGACGCAGTATTTT
TRBV4-1	TRBD2	.	TRBJ2-1	CASSQGVGTNPYNEQFF	TGCGCCAGCAGCCAAGGCGTCGGGACTAACCCCTACAATGAGCAGTTCTTC
TRBV27	TRBD1	once	TRBJ1-1	CASSLTPGGGNTEAFF	TGTGCCAGCAGTTTAACCCCAGGGGGAGGCAACACTGAAGCTTTCTTT
TRBV5-1	.	.	TRBJ2-5	CASSPTPGRGRETQYF	TGCGCCAGCAGCCCAACCCCCGGCAGGGGAAGGGAGACCCAGTACTTC
TRBV7-9	.	.	TRBJ2-1	CASSRDYNEQFF	TGTGCCAGCAGCCGGGACTACAATGAGCAGTTCTTC
TRBV29-1	.	.	TRBJ1-2	CSVGQGDNYGYTF	TGCAGCGTTGGGCAGGGAGATAACTATGGCTACACCTTC
TRBV5-1	.	.	TRBJ2-1	CASSLDSTGDEQFF	TGCGCCAGCAGCTTGGATAGTACTGGCGATGAGCAGTTCTTC
TRBV5-5	TRBD2	.	TRBJ2-5	CASSLNSGPYQETQYF	TGTGCCAGCAGCTTGAATAGCGGGCCATACCAAGAGACCCAGTACTTC